The clone carrying this TCR beta chain was counted a single time. This entry is derived from a study of blood T cell repertoires in COVID-19. Trimming at V came to 6 bases and at J to 4 bases, leaving 3 bases not matched to a gene. Looked up from germline, CDR1 is MDHEN and CDR2 is SYDVKM. The CDR3 length is 12 residues. The repertoire was sequenced with immunoSEQ multiplex PCR; TCRdb's copy has only in-frame clones and lacks some. The sample shows over 250,000 clones, about 90% of them seen only once. The rearrangement uses TRBV28 and TRBJ2-7; 7 nucleotides align to TRBD2. The sequence was collected from a woman between 55 and 75 years old who had recovered from COVID-19. Sequencing input: PBMCs or T cells enriched from blood (not recorded which). The CDR3 DNA follows: TGTGCCAGCAGACGGGAGGAGTACGAGCAGTACTTC. This sequence encodes CASRREEYEQYF.